Listed below are T cell receptor beta chains from one sample, sequenced in a study of brain metastases from non-small cell lung cancer. TCRdb's table, derived via immunoSEQ multiplex PCR, lists solely in-frame clones and lacks some. The sample records approximately 2,500 clones, over 75% being singletons. Source material: primary lung tumor tissue. The receptors derive from a donor over 35 with non-small cell lung cancer. Each CDR3 is given with its conserved first and last residue. Each record gives: D gene, J gene, V gene, clone size, CDR3 protein, CDR3 DNA. D genes are given only for firm matches. Expanded clones get a size class; other rows say once, few or many, or leave the size out.

d_call: NA; j_call: TRBJ1-1; v_call: TRBV6-5; clone_size: NA; cdr3_aa: CASSSGIGGEAFF; cdr3_nt: TGTGCCAGCAGTTCAGGGATAGGCGGGGAAGCTTTCTTT
d_call: TRBD1; j_call: TRBJ1-5; v_call: TRBV28; clone_size: NA; cdr3_aa: CASTLPDRGNQPQHF; cdr3_nt: TGTGCCAGCACCCTTCCGGACAGGGGCAATCAGCCCCAGCATTTT
d_call: TRBD1; j_call: TRBJ1-1; v_call: TRBV5-6; clone_size: NA; cdr3_aa: CASSRTGTGVTEAFF; cdr3_nt: TGTGCCAGCAGCAGAACCGGGACAGGGGTCACTGAAGCTTTCTTT
d_call: NA; j_call: TRBJ2-2; v_call: TRBV5-6; clone_size: large; cdr3_aa: CASSLVRAEELFF; cdr3_nt: TGTGCCAGCAGCTTGGTCCGAGCCGAGGAGCTGTTTTTT
d_call: NA; j_call: TRBJ2-5; v_call: TRBV15; clone_size: NA; cdr3_aa: CATSNPDSLRETQYF; cdr3_nt: TGTGCCACCAGCAACCCAGACAGTCTCCGGGAGACCCAATACTTC
d_call: NA; j_call: TRBJ1-1; v_call: TRBV6-5; clone_size: once; cdr3_aa: CASSVEMNTEAFF; cdr3_nt: TGTGCCAGCAGCGTTGAGATGAACACTGAAGCTTTCTTT
d_call: NA; j_call: TRBJ1-2; v_call: TRBV6-5; clone_size: NA; cdr3_aa: CAIQSGDSGYTF; cdr3_nt: TGTGCCATCCAGTCCGGAGATTCAGGCTACACCTTC
d_call: TRBD2; j_call: TRBJ2-3; v_call: TRBV13; clone_size: NA; cdr3_aa: CASSLGGTSGGTDTQYF; cdr3_nt: TGTGCCAGCAGCTTAGGCGGGACTAGCGGGGGGACAGATACGCAGTATTTT
d_call: NA; j_call: TRBJ2-2; v_call: TRBV7-9; clone_size: NA; cdr3_aa: CASSFGQMFTGELFF; cdr3_nt: TGTGCCAGCAGCTTCGGCCAAATGTTCACCGGGGAGCTGTTTTTT
d_call: NA; j_call: TRBJ1-1; v_call: TRBV19; clone_size: NA; cdr3_aa: CASSMGRSSEAFF; cdr3_nt: TGTGCCAGTAGTATGGGACGGAGCTCTGAAGCTTTCTTT
d_call: TRBD1; j_call: TRBJ2-3; v_call: TRBV28; clone_size: NA; cdr3_aa: CASSWTYRGGTDTQYF; cdr3_nt: TGTGCCAGCAGTTGGACCTACAGGGGCGGCACAGATACGCAGTATTTT
d_call: NA; j_call: TRBJ2-2; v_call: TRBV12-5; clone_size: NA; cdr3_aa: CARGRGGNTGELFF; cdr3_nt: TGTGCTAGGGGAAGGGGGGGGAACACCGGGGAGCTGTTTTTT
d_call: NA; j_call: TRBJ2-2; v_call: TRBV3-1/TRBV3-2; clone_size: NA; cdr3_aa: CASSRGTENTGELFF; cdr3_nt: TGTGCCAGCAGCCGAGGGACTGAGAACACCGGGGAGCTGTTTTTT
d_call: TRBD1; j_call: TRBJ1-1; v_call: TRBV18; clone_size: NA; cdr3_aa: CASSPPARTGLRELAAFF; cdr3_nt: TGTGCCAGCTCACCCCCGGCCAGGACAGGCCTTCGGGAGCTGGCAGCTTTCTTT
d_call: NA; j_call: TRBJ2-5; v_call: TRBV23-1; clone_size: NA; cdr3_aa: CASSQVQGCQETQYF; cdr3_nt: TGCGCCAGCAGTCAAGTCCAGGGTTGCCAAGAGACCCAGTACTTC
d_call: NA; j_call: TRBJ1-2; v_call: TRBV3-1/TRBV3-2; clone_size: NA; cdr3_aa: CASSQGGTNYGYTF; cdr3_nt: TGTGCCAGCAGCCAGGGAGGGACTAACTATGGCTACACCTTC
d_call: NA; j_call: TRBJ2-7; v_call: TRBV5-4; clone_size: NA; cdr3_aa: CASRPPGTYEQYF; cdr3_nt: TGTGCCAGCAGGCCCCCGGGTACCTACGAGCAGTACTTC
d_call: TRBD1; j_call: TRBJ2-1; v_call: TRBV12-3/TRBV12-4; clone_size: NA; cdr3_aa: CASSLGQGNEQFF; cdr3_nt: TGTGCCAGTAGTTTGGGACAGGGGAATGAGCAGTTCTTC
d_call: TRBD2; j_call: TRBJ2-3; v_call: TRBV27; clone_size: NA; cdr3_aa: CASSLIGLAGPLGIDTQYF; cdr3_nt: TGTGCCAGCAGTTTAATCGGACTAGCGGGGCCCCTTGGCATAGATACGCAGTATTTT
d_call: NA; j_call: TRBJ2-2; v_call: TRBV30; clone_size: NA; cdr3_aa: CAWNAVTEELFF; cdr3_nt: TGTGCCTGGAACGCTGTCACCGAGGAACTGTTTTTT
d_call: NA; j_call: TRBJ2-5; v_call: TRBV29-1; clone_size: NA; cdr3_aa: CSVEPTQETQYF; cdr3_nt: TGCAGCGTTGAACCCACTCAAGAGACCCAGTACTTC
d_call: NA; j_call: TRBJ1-5; v_call: TRBV5-6; clone_size: once; cdr3_aa: CASSPGFNQPQHF; cdr3_nt: TGTGCCAGTAGCCCAGGGTTCAATCAGCCCCAGCATTTT
d_call: TRBD1; j_call: TRBJ1-2; v_call: TRBV20-1; clone_size: NA; cdr3_aa: CSASGQGARGYTF; cdr3_nt: TGCAGTGCTAGTGGACAGGGGGCTCGTGGCTACACCTTC
d_call: NA; j_call: TRBJ2-7; v_call: TRBV2; clone_size: few; cdr3_aa: CASSEGVIPYEQYF; cdr3_nt: TGTGCCAGCAGTGAAGGGGTCATCCCCTACGAGCAGTACTTC
d_call: NA; j_call: TRBJ1-4; v_call: TRBV27; clone_size: NA; cdr3_aa: CASRPRGWEQEKLFF; cdr3_nt: TGTGCCAGCAGACCAAGGGGTTGGGAGCAAGAAAAACTGTTTTTT
d_call: NA; j_call: TRBJ2-7; v_call: TRBV7-6; clone_size: NA; cdr3_aa: CASSPRQVRYEQYF; cdr3_nt: TGTGCCAGCAGCCCCCGACAGGTCCGATACGAGCAGTACTTC
d_call: NA; j_call: TRBJ2-2; v_call: TRBV6-4; clone_size: few; cdr3_aa: CASSDFVTGELFF; cdr3_nt: TGTGCCAGCAGTGACTTTGTTACCGGGGAGCTGTTTTTT
d_call: TRBD1; j_call: TRBJ1-2; v_call: TRBV3-1/TRBV3-2; clone_size: NA; cdr3_aa: CASSLLDREEGYTF; cdr3_nt: TGTGCCAGCAGCCTACTCGACAGGGAAGAAGGCTACACCTTC
d_call: NA; j_call: TRBJ2-3; v_call: TRBV6-4; clone_size: few; cdr3_aa: CASSSGLYTDTQYF; cdr3_nt: TGTGCCAGCAGTTCCGGGCTTTACACAGATACGCAGTATTTT
d_call: NA; j_call: TRBJ1-1; v_call: TRBV3-1/TRBV3-2; clone_size: NA; cdr3_aa: CASSQTGQNTEAFF; cdr3_nt: TGTGCCAGCAGCCAGACGGGACAGAACACTGAAGCTTTCTTT
d_call: NA; j_call: TRBJ1-4; v_call: TRBV6-5; clone_size: NA; cdr3_aa: CASSPLETTNEKLFF; cdr3_nt: TGTGCCAGCAGTCCTTTGGAGACAACTAATGAAAAACTGTTTTTT
d_call: NA; j_call: TRBJ1-2; v_call: TRBV19; clone_size: NA; cdr3_aa: CASSTGTTNYGYTF; cdr3_nt: TGTGCCAGTAGTACCGGTACTACTAACTATGGCTACACCTTC
d_call: NA; j_call: TRBJ1-6; v_call: TRBV2; clone_size: NA; cdr3_aa: CASSGIGNNSPLHF; cdr3_nt: TGTGCCAGCAGTGGAATAGGGAATAATTCACCCCTCCACTTT
d_call: NA; j_call: TRBJ1-2; v_call: TRBV2; clone_size: NA; cdr3_aa: CASLVVANYGYTF; cdr3_nt: TGTGCCAGCCTGGTAGTAGCTAACTATGGCTACACCTTC
d_call: TRBD2; j_call: TRBJ2-1; v_call: TRBV5-1; clone_size: NA; cdr3_aa: CASSRSGGYNEQFF; cdr3_nt: TGCGCCAGCAGCCGGAGCGGGGGTTACAATGAGCAGTTCTTC
d_call: NA; j_call: TRBJ2-1; v_call: TRBV6-1; clone_size: NA; cdr3_aa: CASSERGEPAQFF; cdr3_nt: TGTGCCAGCAGTGAAAGGGGGGAACCAGCCCAGTTCTTC
d_call: NA; j_call: TRBJ2-1; v_call: TRBV6-5; clone_size: NA; cdr3_aa: CASSYDYNNEQFF; cdr3_nt: TGTGCCAGCAGTTACGACTACAACAATGAGCAGTTCTTC
d_call: TRBD2; j_call: TRBJ2-7; v_call: TRBV7-9; clone_size: NA; cdr3_aa: CASSDQRLAGGYEQYF; cdr3_nt: TGTGCCAGCAGCGACCAGCGACTAGCGGGGGGCTACGAGCAGTACTTC
d_call: TRBD2; j_call: TRBJ2-7; v_call: TRBV6-5; clone_size: NA; cdr3_aa: CANSWGGTYEQYF; cdr3_nt: TGTGCCAACAGTTGGGGGGGGACTTACGAGCAGTACTTC
d_call: NA; j_call: TRBJ1-1; v_call: TRBV7-9; clone_size: few; cdr3_aa: CASSAGGDEAFF; cdr3_nt: TGTGCCAGCAGCGCTGGGGGGGATGAAGCTTTCTTT
d_call: NA; j_call: TRBJ1-5; v_call: TRBV28; clone_size: few; cdr3_aa: CASRPPRFGNQPQHF; cdr3_nt: TGTGCCAGCAGGCCCCCCAGGTTTGGGAATCAGCCCCAGCATTTT
d_call: NA; j_call: TRBJ2-7; v_call: TRBV5-5; clone_size: NA; cdr3_aa: CASSLIGDYYEQYF; cdr3_nt: TGTGCCAGCAGCTTGATTGGAGATTACTACGAGCAGTACTTC